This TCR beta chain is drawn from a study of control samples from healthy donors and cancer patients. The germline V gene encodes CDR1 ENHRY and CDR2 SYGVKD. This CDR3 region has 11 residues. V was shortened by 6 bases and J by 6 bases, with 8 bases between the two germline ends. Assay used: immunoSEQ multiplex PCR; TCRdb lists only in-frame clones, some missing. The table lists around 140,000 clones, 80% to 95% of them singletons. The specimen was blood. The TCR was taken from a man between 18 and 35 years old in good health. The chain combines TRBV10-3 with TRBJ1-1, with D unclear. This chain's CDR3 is CAIREGAEAFF. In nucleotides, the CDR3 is TGTGCCATCAGGGAAGGCGCTGAAGCTTTCTTT.